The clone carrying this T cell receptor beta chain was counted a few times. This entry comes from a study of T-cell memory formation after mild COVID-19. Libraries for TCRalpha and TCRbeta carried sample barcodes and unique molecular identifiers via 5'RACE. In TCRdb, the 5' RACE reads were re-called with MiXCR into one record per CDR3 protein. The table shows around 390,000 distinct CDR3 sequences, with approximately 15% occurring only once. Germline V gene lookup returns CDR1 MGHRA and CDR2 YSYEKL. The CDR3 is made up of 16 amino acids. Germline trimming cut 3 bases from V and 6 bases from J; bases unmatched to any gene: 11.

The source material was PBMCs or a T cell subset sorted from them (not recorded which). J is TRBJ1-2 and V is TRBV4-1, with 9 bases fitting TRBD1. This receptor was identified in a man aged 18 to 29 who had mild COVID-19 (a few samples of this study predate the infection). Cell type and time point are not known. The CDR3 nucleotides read TGCGCCAGCAGCCAGGGACAGGGACCCGCAGGCGATGGCTACACCTTC. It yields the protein CASSQGQGPAGDGYTF.